Each of the 23 T cell receptor beta chains below was sequenced from the same sample in a study of blood T cell repertoires in COVID-19. Measured with immunoSEQ multiplex PCR; TCRdb has only the in-frame clones, and not every one. The top ten clones hold approximately 2.5% of a sample with over 130,000 clones, 88% of them seen once. Sequencing input: peripheral blood. The source is a human donor with COVID-19, enrolled during active disease. The donor label of this sample is uncertain.

This chain uses TRBV10-3 with TRBJ2-3, with 9 bases that match TRBD2. This CDR3 contains 14 residues. The J segment lost 1 base and the V segment lost 6 bases, leaving 2 bases of the junction unmatched. The germline V gene encodes CDR1 ENHRY and CDR2 SYGVKD. The CDR3 coding sequence is TGTGCCATCAGGGTAGCGGGAGGCACAGATACGCAGTATTTT. Its translation is CAIRVAGGTDTQYF.

CDR3 DNA sequence: TGTGCCAGCAGCTTACTCGGACAGGTTTCAGATACGCAGTATTTT. This sequence encodes CASSLLGQVSDTQYF. The gene calls are TRBV7-3 and TRBJ2-3; 7 bases map to TRBD1. The CDR3 extends over 15 amino acids. In germline, CDR1 is SGHTA, CDR2 FQGTGA. V dropped 2 bases and J dropped 4; count of bases not matched to a gene: 6. The full variable domain, rest sourced from reference TRBV7-3 and TRBJ2-3, is GAGVSQTPSNKVTEKGKYVELRCDPISGHTALYWYRQSLGQGPEFLIYFQGTGAADDSGLPNDRFFAVRPEGSVSTLKIQRTERGDSAVYLCASSLLGQVSDTQYFGPGTRLTVL.

The V and J genes are TRBV29-1 and TRBJ2-7; 7 nucleotides agree with TRBD1. Germline V gene sequence: CDR1 SQVTM, CDR2 ANQGSEA. The length of the CDR3 is 13 residues. V was pared by 6 bases and J by 1 base, with 6 bases of the junction left unmatched. CDR3 nucleotide sequence: TGCAGCGTATCGACAGGGATGTCCTACGAGCAGTACTTC. Residues: CSVSTGMSYEQYF.

This clone was detected only once. The rearrangement links TRBV19 to TRBJ1-4, with D possibly being TRBD1 (5 bases). Germline CDR1 LNHDA, CDR2 SQIVND (reference sequence). Trimming removed 0 bases at V and 4 bases at J, with 18 bases between. The CDR3 has 18 amino acids. This CDR3 is CASSIDGRQMKDNEKLFF. DNA for the CDR3: TGTGCCAGTAGTATAGATGGTCGACAGATGAAGGATAATGAAAAACTGTTTTTT.

This sequence joins TRBV14 and TRBJ2-1; 8 nucleotides agree with TRBD1. The CDR3 totals 16 residues. Germline V gene data show CDR1 as SGHDN and CDR2 as FVKESK. The ends lost 1 base at V and 8 bases at J; junction bases unmatched: 10. CDR3 in DNA: TGTGCCAGCAGCCAAGTAGGGTTTCAGGGGGCCTATGAGCAGTTCTTC. It is translated as CASSQVGFQGAYEQFF.

The J gene is TRBJ2-3, the V gene TRBV3-1 (or the pseudogene TRBV3-2); 7 positions agree with TRBD1. V was clipped by 3 bases and J by 0 bases; unmatched bases: 9. The CDR3 covers 17 residues. The V gene's germline CDR1 is LGHDT and CDR2 YNNKEL (reference sequence). The CDR3 DNA follows: TGTGCCAGCAGCCAGGGGAGACAGGGTCAGAGCACAGATACGCAGTATTTT. Translation gives CASSQGRQGQSTDTQYF.

V and J are TRBV3-1 (or the pseudogene TRBV3-2) and TRBJ2-2; 14 nucleotides match TRBD2. The CDR3 contains 16 residues. The trim removed 0 bases at V and 8 bases at J, leaving 2 bases unmatched. Germline assignment: CDR1 LGHDT and CDR2 YNNKEL (reference sequence). CDR3 in DNA: TGTGCCAGCAGCCAAGACGGGACTAGCGGGGGTGGGGAGCTGTTTTTT. Its protein is CASSQDGTSGGGELFF.

The rearrangement joins TRBV28 to TRBJ1-1; D uncertain. This CDR3 has 10 amino acids. V was trimmed by 5 bases and J by 8 bases, leaving 6 bases between them. The germline CDR1 and CDR2 sequences are MDHEN and SYDVKM. In DNA form, the CDR3 reads TGTGCCAGCAGTAAGACAGAAGCTTTCTTT. Amino acids: CASSKTEAFF.

The chain carries TRBV12-5 and TRBJ2-5, with D hard to call. The V gene's germline CDR1 is LGHNT and CDR2 FRNRAP. The CDR3 is 16 amino acids. The V end lost 6 bases, the J end lost 2 bases, and 19 bases lay between the germline ends. CDR3 loop: CASGLTQVGRQETQYF. CDR3 DNA sequence: TGTGCTAGTGGCCTAACCCAAGTGGGCCGACAAGAGACCCAGTACTTC.

This clone was seen only once. The chain uses TRBV28 and TRBJ2-1; D might be TRBD1 (6 bases). Germline V lookup: CDR1 MDHEN, CDR2 SYDVKM. V lost 2 bases and J 2 bases, leaving 10 bases between the germline ends. There are 15 residues in the CDR3. This CDR3 reads CASSLVRGAYNEQFF. As DNA, the CDR3 is TGTGCCAGCAGTTTAGTCAGGGGCGCCTACAATGAGCAGTTCTTC.

The gene calls are TRBV15 and TRBJ1-5; D gene unclear. The germline V gene has CDR1 LNHNV and CDR2 YYDKDF (reference sequence). The CDR3 is 16 amino acids. V was shortened by 0 bases and J by 0 bases, with 9 bases between the two germline ends. The CDR3, as DNA: TGTGCCACCAGCAGAGACGCAGGTTATAGCAATCAGCCCCAGCATTTT. Encoded protein: CATSRDAGYSNQPQHF.

This clone was found a few times. The chain links TRBV6-6 to TRBJ1-6; unclear D gene. Trimming left V 0 bases short and J 8 bases short, with 8 bases between. CDR1 and CDR2 from the germline V gene are MNHNY and SVGAGI (reference sequence). The CDR3 loop spans 14 amino acids. The CDR3 DNA is TGTGCCAGCAGTTACTCTGGTTCGGATTCACCCCTCCACTTT. This encodes CASSYSGSDSPLHF.

The chain carries TRBV3-1 (or the pseudogene TRBV3-2) and TRBJ2-5; 10 nucleotides line up with TRBD1. Germline lookup yields CDR1 LGHDT and CDR2 YNNKEL (reference sequence). The V segment lost 4 bases and the J segment 2 bases; nucleotides outside the gene matches: 7. CDR3 size: 16 residues. For the CDR3, the DNA is TGTGCCAGCAGCCGACCCGGGACAGGGGCTCAAGAGACCCAGTACTTC. Its protein product is CASSRPGTGAQETQYF.

Only one count was recorded for this clone. The CDR3 sequence: CASSSDPTSGSLSAQYF. The CDR3 coding sequence is TGTGCCAGCAGCTCAGACCCGACTAGCGGGAGTCTCAGTGCGCAGTATTTT. J is TRBJ2-3 and V is TRBV11-2, with 12 bases aligning to TRBD2. The V and J ends lost 4 bases and 10 bases, in that order; junction bases with no gene match: 15. The CDR3 is 17 residues long. Germline loops: CDR1 SGHAT, CDR2 FQNNGV.

This clone was seen once. The chain has TRBV5-6 and TRBJ2-3; D is perhaps TRBD2 (5 bases). CDR3 length: 14 amino acids. V shed 0 bases and J shed 9 bases, with 14 bases lying between them. Germline values: CDR1 SGHDT, CDR2 YYEEEE. CDR3 region: CASSLAVQRITQYF. CDR3 DNA sequence: TGTGCCAGCAGCTTGGCCGTGCAGCGGATAACGCAGTATTTT.

This clone has only one observation. The chain joins TRBV5-1 to TRBJ2-7; 7 nucleotides match TRBD1. This CDR3 region has 16 residues. The V and J ends lost 0 bases and 2 bases, in that order; junction bases with no gene match: 8. Per the germline V gene, CDR1 is SGHRS and CDR2 is YFSETQ. In DNA form, the CDR3 reads TGCGCCAGCAGCTTGGCCGAGCAGGGGGTGACCTACGAGCAGTACTTC. It encodes CASSLAEQGVTYEQYF. Supplemented by reference TRBV5-1 and TRBJ2-7, the full variable domain reads KAGVTQTPRYLIKTRGQQVTLSCSPISGHRSVSWYQQTPGQGLQFLFEYFSETQRNKGNFPGRFSGRQFSNSRSEMNVSTLELGDSALYLCASSLAEQGVTYEQYFGPGTRLTVT.

As to this clone: Germline and junction disagree at one end, which may indicate a read error. This chain links TRBV11-2 with TRBJ2-5; D is uncertain. In germline, CDR1 is SGHAT, CDR2 FQNNGV. The CDR3 has 13 residues. The CDR3 DNA reads TGTGCCAGCAGCCCCACACCGACGGAGATCCAGTACTTC. It translates to CASSPTPTEIQYF.

The chain recombines TRBV5-1 with TRBJ2-7; D possibly corresponds to TRBD1 (6 bases). CDR3 size: 14 residues. Per the germline V gene, CDR1 is SGHRS and CDR2 is YFSETQ. The V gene lost 2 bases and the J gene lost 0 bases, with 9 bases spanning the gap. The CDR3 nucleotides read TGCGCCAGCAGCTTTCAACAGGGCTCCTACGAGCAGTACTTC. Amino acid sequence: CASSFQQGSYEQYF.

The chain is built from TRBV11-3 and TRBJ2-2; perhaps TRBD1 as D (6 bases). V was cut by 6 bases and J by 4 bases, with 12 bases left in between. This CDR3 region has 14 residues. From germline, CDR1 is SGHNT and CDR2 YENEEA. The CDR3 DNA is TGTGCCAGCAGTTTCAGGGGTTCCACCGGGGAGCTGTTTTTT. As protein: CASSFRGSTGELFF.

The J gene is TRBJ1-1, the V gene TRBV19, with D possibly being TRBD1 (6 bases). This CDR3 spans 13 amino acids. Germline CDR1 reads LNHDA; CDR2 reads SQIVND (reference sequence). V was clipped by 6 bases and J by 1 base, with 9 bases between them. CDR3 coding DNA: TGTGCCAGTAGACAGGGCCGGAACACTGAAGCTTTCTTT. It yields the protein CASRQGRNTEAFF.

The gene calls are TRBV18 and TRBJ2-1; TRBD1 matches at 10 bases. This CDR3 contains 16 residues. Germline CDR1 is KGHSH and CDR2 is LQKENI. Trimming removed 2 bases from V and 5 bases from J; junction bases left unmatched: 6. CDR3 sequence reads: CASSPRRQGADNEQFF. In DNA form, the CDR3 reads TGTGCCAGCTCACCAAGGAGACAGGGGGCGGACAATGAGCAGTTCTTC. Complete variable domain (other parts from reference TRBV18 and TRBJ2-1): NAGVMQNPRHLVRRRGQEARLRCSPMKGHSHVYWYRQLPEEGLKFMVYLQKENIIDESGMPKERFSAEFPKEGPSILRIQQVVRGDSAAYFCASSPRRQGADNEQFFGPGTRLTVL.

On this clone itself: The junction does not match germline at one end; this may be a read error. J is TRBJ2-6 and V is TRBV7-7; D ambiguous. CDR3 length: 16 residues. Germline CDR1 SSHAT, CDR2 FNYEAQ (reference sequence). The DNA for the CDR3 is TGTGCTAGCAGCCCCACAGTGGGCTCTGGGGCCAACGTCCTGACTTTC. Amino acids: CASSPTVGSGANVLTF.

This chain links TRBV30 with TRBJ1-2; TRBD1 matches 7 bases. The CDR3 covers 13 residues. CDR1 and CDR2 from the germline V gene are GTSNPN and SVGIG (reference sequence). Trimming at V came to 3 bases and at J to 5 bases, leaving 6 bases not matched to a gene. This CDR3 is CAWRTGNLYGYTF. In nucleotides, the CDR3 is TGTGCCTGGAGGACAGGGAACCTATATGGCTACACCTTC.